Shown below are 19 T cell receptor beta chains from a single sample sequenced in a study of T cells in Graves' hyperthyroidism and ophthalmopathy. TCR beta CDR3 sequences were amplified from RNA transcripts. A first-round RT-PCR of the TCR CDR3 used the HTBI primer set. MiXCR, applied by TCRdb to the multiplex PCR reads, yields one record per CDR3 protein. The data contain some 720,000 distinct CDR3 sequences, roughly 15% of them singletons. The sequencing sample was made of blood. The receptors stem from a man between 18 and 29 years old with Graves' hyperthyroidism.

This clonotype appeared many times. The rearrangement joins TRBV7-2 to TRBJ1-5; maybe TRBD1 (6 bases). Trimming cost V 5 bases and J 6 bases, with 17 bases left between them. The CDR3 totals 15 residues. Germline V gene data show CDR1 as SGHTA and CDR2 as FQGNSA. CDR3 nucleotide sequence: TGTGCCAGCAGCGGGGGCGCGCCCGGCACTCAGCCCCAGCATTTT. This codes for CASSGGAPGTQPQHF.

This clonotype came up a few times. This sequence joins TRBV19 and TRBJ1-5; TRBD1 matches at 8 bases. CDR3 size: 14 residues. Germline V gene lookup returns CDR1 LNHDA and CDR2 SQIVND (reference sequence). The ends lost 7 bases at V and 3 bases at J; junction bases unmatched: 5. In DNA, the CDR3 is TGTGCCAGTACCCCGGACAGGGCCAATCAGCCCCAGCATTTT. Protein product: CASTPDRANQPQHF. Based on the CDR3 plus reference TRBV19 and TRBJ1-5, the full variable domain is DGGITQSPKYLFRKEGQNVTLSCEQNLNHDAMYWYRQDPGQGLRLIYYSQIVNDFQKGDIAEGYSVSREKKESFPLTVTSAQKNPTAFYLCASTPDRANQPQHFGDGTRLSIL.

As DNA, the CDR3 is TGTGCCAGCTCACAGGACGGTAGCTCTGGAAACACCATATATTTT. Translation gives CASSQDGSSGNTIYF. The chain links TRBV18 to TRBJ1-3, with unresolved D. With 4 bases removed from V and 0 bases from J, the gap between germline ends came to 10 bases. The CDR3 totals 15 residues. The germline V gene has CDR1 KGHSH and CDR2 LQKENI.

The chain carries TRBV27 and TRBJ1-1, with D unclear. V lost 2 bases, J lost 4 bases, and 17 bases lay in between. The CDR3 loop spans 16 amino acids. Germline CDR1 reads MNHEY; CDR2 reads SMNVEV (reference sequence). The DNA of the CDR3 is TGTGCCAGCAGTTTAGCCCCTCTCGTCTATAGCACTGAAGCTTTCTTT. Its translation is CASSLAPLVYSTEAFF.

This CDR3 is CASSVLTSPLTEAFF. As DNA, the CDR3 is TGTGCCAGCAGTGTCCTGACCTCACCTCTTACTGAAGCTTTCTTT. J is TRBJ1-1 and V is TRBV2; D remains unclear. The CDR3 consists of 15 residues. The germline V gene has CDR1 SNHLY and CDR2 FYNNEI. V lost 4 bases and J lost 5, with 17 bases in between. Variable domain in full (rest from reference TRBV2 and TRBJ1-1): EPEVTQTPSHQVTQMGQEVILRCVPISNHLYFYWYRQILGQKVEFLVSFYNNEISEKSEIFDDQFSVERPDGSNFTLKIRSTKLEDSAMYFCASSVLTSPLTEAFFGQGTRLTVV.

This clonotype was seen ten or more times. V and J are TRBV7-3 and TRBJ2-1; unclear D gene. The CDR3 is 14 residues long. Trimming shortened V by 5 bases and J by 7 bases, and 15 bases separated the two germline ends. Germline V CDR1 and CDR2: SGHTA, FQGTGA. The CDR3 DNA reads TGTGCCAGCAGCCTGATCGGCGAACCAAATGAGCAGTTCTTC. Protein sequence: CASSLIGEPNEQFF.

The genes are TRBV7-9 and TRBJ2-2; D remains ambiguous. Germline loops: CDR1 SEHNR, CDR2 FQNEAQ (reference sequence). V lost 2 bases and J 6 bases, leaving 10 bases between the germline ends. The CDR3 contains 14 residues. This chain's CDR3 is CASSLSVVSGELFF. The CDR3 DNA sequence: TGTGCCAGCAGCTTATCGGTCGTTTCCGGGGAGCTGTTTTTT. Full variable domain (rest looked up from reference TRBV7-9 and TRBJ2-2): DTGVSQNPRHKITKRGQNVTFRCDPISEHNRLYWYRQTLGQGPEFLTYFQNEAQLEKSRLLSDRFSAERPKGSFSTLEIQRTEQGDSAMYLCASSLSVVSGELFFGEGSRLTVL.

This chain connects TRBV7-8 to TRBJ1-1; D is unclear. The CDR3 is 14 residues long. V was clipped by 8 bases and J by 5 bases, with 18 bases between them. Germline CDR1 SGHVS, CDR2 FQNEAQ. The CDR3 region is CASGRTAFRTEAFF. CDR3 DNA sequence: TGTGCCAGCGGAAGAACGGCTTTCAGGACTGAAGCTTTCTTT.

This clonotype was detected only a few times. The J gene is TRBJ2-1, the V gene TRBV11-3, with TRBD1 matching 8 bases. Germline trimming cut 5 bases from V and 10 bases from J; bases unmatched to any gene: 7. The germline V gene encodes CDR1 SGHNT and CDR2 YENEEA. The CDR3 contains 13 residues. CDR3 coding DNA: TGTGCCAGCAGCGTGAGCCGGGACAGGGAGCAGTTCTTC. It is translated as CASSVSRDREQFF.

The sample holds many counts of this clonotype. The CDR3 protein is CASSQDLWIQETQYF. The CDR3 coding sequence is TGTGCCAGCAGCCAAGATCTGTGGATCCAAGAGACCCAGTACTTC. The gene calls are TRBV3-1 and TRBJ2-5, with D hard to call. Trimming removed 0 bases from V and 1 base from J, with 9 bases in between. The length of the CDR3 is 15 residues. Germline CDR1 reads LGHDT; CDR2 reads YNNKEL (reference sequence).

CDR3 sequence: CSARETGQGAKGEQYF. Written as DNA, the CDR3 is TGCAGTGCTAGAGAGACCGGACAGGGGGCGAAGGGGGAGCAGTACTTC. This chain connects TRBV20-1 to TRBJ2-7; 11 nucleotides match TRBD1. Trimming took 0 bases from V and 7 from J; bases not matched to a gene: 11. The germline gives CDR1 DFQATT, CDR2 SNEGSKA (reference sequence). The CDR3 has 16 residues.

This clonotype has at least ten counts. The CDR3 region is CATSRKATQETQYF. CDR3 DNA: TGTGCCACCAGCAGAAAAGCCACCCAAGAGACCCAGTACTTC. J is TRBJ2-5 and V is TRBV15; D gene uncertain. Trimming cost V 2 bases and J 1 base, with 8 bases left between them. Looked up from germline, CDR1 is LNHNV and CDR2 is YYDKDF (reference sequence). CDR3 size: 14 residues.

This chain links TRBV4-1 with TRBJ2-7; D remains ambiguous. This CDR3 contains 15 residues. V shed 0 bases and J shed 4 bases, with 13 bases lying between them. The germline V gene has CDR1 MGHRA and CDR2 YSYEKL. For the CDR3, the DNA is TGCGCCAGCAGCCAAGAGGTGGGTGTTCGATACGAGCAGTACTTC. Protein sequence: CASSQEVGVRYEQYF.

This clonotype was seen at least ten times. The V gene is TRBV15, the J gene TRBJ2-7; D is possibly TRBD1 or TRBD2 (5 bases each). CDR1 and CDR2 from the germline V gene are LNHNV and YYDKDF (reference sequence). The CDR3 extends over 14 amino acids. Trimming removed 5 bases at V and 3 bases at J, with 14 bases between. The CDR3 loop is CATSPTGPYYEQYF. The CDR3 nucleotides are TGTGCCACCAGCCCAACGGGACCCTACTACGAGCAGTACTTC.

This clonotype was recorded at least ten times. At one end the junction does not follow the germline gene, possibly because of a read error. The gene calls are TRBV3-1 and TRBJ2-5; TRBD1 matches at 7 bases. This CDR3 has 15 residues. Germline assignment: CDR1 LGHDT and CDR2 YNNKEL (reference sequence). The CDR3 region is CASSEEQGILETQYF. The CDR3 nucleotides read TGTGCCAGCAGCGAAGAACAGGGGATTTTGGAGACCCAGTACTTC.

The sample holds many counts of this clonotype. The chain recombines TRBV10-3 with TRBJ1-1; the D is unclear. The V end was cut by 0 bases, the J end by 3 bases, with 8 bases between. The germline V gene encodes CDR1 ENHRY and CDR2 SYGVKD. The CDR3 contains 14 residues. CDR3 residues: CAISESADDTEAFF. As DNA, the CDR3 is TGTGCCATCAGTGAGTCGGCAGACGACACTGAAGCTTTCTTT.

V and J are TRBV7-2 and TRBJ2-3; perhaps TRBD2 as D (6 bases). Looked up from germline, CDR1 is SGHTA and CDR2 is FQGNSA. Trimming left V 0 bases short and J 4 bases short, with 14 bases between. There are 16 residues in the CDR3. The CDR3 DNA sequence: TGTGCCAGCAGCTTAGCGATAACTAGCAGTGCAGATACGCAGTATTTT. Its translation: CASSLAITSSADTQYF.

The chain combines TRBV11-2 with TRBJ2-1; D is ambiguous. V lost 5 bases and J 4 bases, leaving 15 bases between the germline ends. In germline, CDR1 is SGHAT, CDR2 FQNNGV. This CDR3 is 15 amino acids long. Here the CDR3 reads CASSPRTVLYNEQFF. The CDR3, as DNA: TGTGCCAGCAGCCCCCGAACCGTTCTTTACAATGAGCAGTTCTTC.

In its sample, this clonotype was seen many times. The chain carries TRBV11-1 and TRBJ2-5; perhaps TRBD1 as D (6 bases). CDR1 and CDR2 (germline): SGHAT, FQDESV (reference sequence). This CDR3 region has 15 residues. V dropped 0 bases and J dropped 4 bases, with 12 bases sitting between them. The CDR3 spells CASSLAWTDSETQYF. CDR3 sequence (DNA): TGTGCCAGCAGCTTAGCGTGGACAGATTCAGAGACCCAGTACTTC.